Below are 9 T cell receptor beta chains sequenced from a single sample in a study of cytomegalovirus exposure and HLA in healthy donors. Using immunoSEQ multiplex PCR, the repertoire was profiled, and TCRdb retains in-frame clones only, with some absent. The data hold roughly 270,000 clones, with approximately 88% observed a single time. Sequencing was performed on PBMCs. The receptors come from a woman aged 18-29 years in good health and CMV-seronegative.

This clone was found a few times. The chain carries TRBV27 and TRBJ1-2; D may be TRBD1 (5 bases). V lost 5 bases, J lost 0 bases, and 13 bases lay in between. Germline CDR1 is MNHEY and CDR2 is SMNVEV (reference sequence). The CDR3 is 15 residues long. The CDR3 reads CASSKTGTANYGYTF. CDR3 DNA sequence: TGTGCCAGCAGTAAGACCGGGACTGCTAACTATGGCTACACCTTC.

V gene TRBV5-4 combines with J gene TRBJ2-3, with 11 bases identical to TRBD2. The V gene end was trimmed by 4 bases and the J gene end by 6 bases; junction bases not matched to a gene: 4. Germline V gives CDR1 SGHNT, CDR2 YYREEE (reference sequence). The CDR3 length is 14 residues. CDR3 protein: CASSPGLAGDTQYF. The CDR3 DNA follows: TGTGCCAGCAGCCCCGGACTAGCGGGTGATACGCAGTATTTT.

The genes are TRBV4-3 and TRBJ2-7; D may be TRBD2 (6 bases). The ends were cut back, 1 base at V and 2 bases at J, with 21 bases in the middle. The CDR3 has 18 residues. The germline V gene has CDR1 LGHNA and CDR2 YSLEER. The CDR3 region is CASSQAWGRGWTTYEQYF. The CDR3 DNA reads TGCGCCAGCAGCCAAGCGTGGGGTCGGGGGTGGACAACCTACGAGCAGTACTTC.

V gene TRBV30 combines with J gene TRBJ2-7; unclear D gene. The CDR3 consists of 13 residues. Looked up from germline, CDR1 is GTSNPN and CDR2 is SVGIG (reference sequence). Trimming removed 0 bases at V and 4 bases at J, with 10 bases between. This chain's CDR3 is CAWSVSQPYEQYF. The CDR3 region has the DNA TGTGCCTGGAGTGTATCACAGCCATACGAGCAGTACTTC.

The CDR3: CASGQGGFGGYTF. The CDR3 nucleotides read TGTGCCAGCGGACAGGGGGGGTTTGGTGGCTACACCTTC. The gene calls are TRBV6-5 and TRBJ1-2; 10 bases match TRBD1. The V gene end was trimmed by 8 bases and the J gene end by 7 bases; junction bases not matched to a gene: 7. The CDR3 is made up of 13 amino acids. Germline CDR1 MNHEY, CDR2 SVGAGI.

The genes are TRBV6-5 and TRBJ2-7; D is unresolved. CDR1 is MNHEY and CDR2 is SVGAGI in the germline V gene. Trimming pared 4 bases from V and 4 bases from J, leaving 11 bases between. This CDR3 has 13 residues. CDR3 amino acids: CASSSAGIYEQYF. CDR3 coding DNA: TGTGCCAGCAGTTCGGCAGGAATTTACGAGCAGTACTTC.

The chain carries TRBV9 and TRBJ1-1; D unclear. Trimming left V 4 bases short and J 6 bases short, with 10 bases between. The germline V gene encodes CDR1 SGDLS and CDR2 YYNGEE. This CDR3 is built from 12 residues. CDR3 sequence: CASSPGFAEAFF. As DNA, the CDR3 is TGTGCCAGCAGCCCGGGGTTCGCTGAAGCTTTCTTT.

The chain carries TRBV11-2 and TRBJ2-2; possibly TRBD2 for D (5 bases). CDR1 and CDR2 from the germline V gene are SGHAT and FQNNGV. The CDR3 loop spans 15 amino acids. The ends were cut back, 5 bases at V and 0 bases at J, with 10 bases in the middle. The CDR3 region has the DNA TGTGCCAGCAGCGCTAGCAGCCCGAACACCGGGGAGCTGTTTTTT. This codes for CASSASSPNTGELFF.

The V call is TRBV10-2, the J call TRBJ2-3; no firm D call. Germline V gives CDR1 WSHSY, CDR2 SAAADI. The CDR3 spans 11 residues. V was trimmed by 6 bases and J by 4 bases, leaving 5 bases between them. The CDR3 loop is CASSAADTQYF. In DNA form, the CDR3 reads TGCGCCAGCAGCGCAGCAGATACGCAGTATTTT.